Below are 24 T cell receptor beta chains sequenced from a single sample in a study of cytomegalovirus exposure and HLA in healthy donors. Both 60 Vbeta primers and 13 Jbeta primers went into the PCR. The table came from immunoSEQ multiplex PCR; TCRdb's copy has only in-frame clones and leaves some out. There are 65,000 to 85,000 clones in the sample; 75% to 90% occur only once, and approximately 1.9% lies in the top ten. The sample taken for sequencing was PBMCs. The receptor source for this set is a woman aged 25 to 45 in good health and CMV-seronegative.

The chain is built from TRBV11-2 and TRBJ1-1; tentative D call: TRBD1 (6 bases). CDR1 and CDR2 from the germline V gene are SGHAT and FQNNGV. Deletions cut 1 base from V and 0 bases from J, with 9 bases between. The CDR3 totals 15 residues. CDR3 coding DNA: TGTGCCAGCAGCTTAGGGTACAGGGTGAACACTGAAGCTTTCTTT. Amino acids: CASSLGYRVNTEAFF.

The CDR3 is CAISDLGQGLNEQFF. CDR3 DNA: TGTGCCATCAGTGACCTAGGACAGGGCCTCAATGAGCAGTTCTTC. The chain joins TRBV10-3 to TRBJ2-1; 8 bases are shared with TRBD1. Germline V CDR1 and CDR2: ENHRY, SYGVKD. The CDR3 spans 15 residues. Trimming took 3 bases from V and 6 from J; bases not matched to a gene: 7.

This rearrangement joins TRBV10-3 to TRBJ1-1; 7 bases align to TRBD1. The CDR3 length is 15 residues. Germline V gene data show CDR1 as ENHRY and CDR2 as SYGVKD. Trimming at V came to 6 bases and at J to 4 bases, leaving 11 bases not matched to a gene. The CDR3 DNA reads TGTGCCATCAGGGAGAGGGGGCTCCGGGGCACTGAAGCTTTCTTT. Amino acids: CAIRERGLRGTEAFF.

The chain carries TRBV5-1 and TRBJ2-1, with 12 bases fitting TRBD2. This CDR3 is built from 17 residues. Germline lookup yields CDR1 SGHRS and CDR2 YFSETQ. The J segment lost 10 bases and the V segment lost 0 bases, leaving 11 bases of the junction unmatched. Here the CDR3 DNA reads TGCGCCAGCAGCTTGGGGTCTGGTCTAGCGGGAGGGAACGAGCAGTTCTTC. It codes for CASSLGSGLAGGNEQFF.

The V call is TRBV4-1, the J call TRBJ2-5; 8 positions match TRBD2. The germline CDR1 and CDR2 sequences are MGHRA and YSYEKL. V lost 5 bases to trimming and J lost 5 bases; unmatched junction nucleotides: 16. This CDR3 has 17 residues. CDR3 amino acids: CASSLGTDLAGRETQYF. CDR3 bases: TGCGCCAGCAGCTTGGGGACCGATTTAGCGGGAAGGGAGACCCAGTACTTC.

The V and J genes are TRBV5-1 and TRBJ2-4; the match to TRBD1 covers 7 bases. This CDR3 spans 14 amino acids. Germline lookup yields CDR1 SGHRS and CDR2 YFSETQ. Unmatched junction bases numbered 15, after V lost 4 bases and J lost 14 bases. The CDR3 here is CASSPQVGGRGKYF. In DNA form, the CDR3 reads TGCGCCAGCAGCCCCCAGGTGGGTGGCAGGGGGAAGTACTTC.

This clone has only one observation. The chain combines TRBV5-1 with TRBJ2-2; 8 bases agree with TRBD1. Germline V gives CDR1 SGHRS, CDR2 YFSETQ. This CDR3 has 14 amino acids. V lost 4 bases, J lost 7 bases, and 6 bases stayed unmatched. CDR3 nucleotides: TGCGCCAGCAGCCCGCGAGGACAGGGCGGGGAGCTGTTTTTT. This codes for CASSPRGQGGELFF.

The gene calls are TRBV7-8 and TRBJ2-5, with D perhaps TRBD2 (5 bases). Trimming shortened V by 5 bases and J by 5 bases, and 27 bases separated the two germline ends. The CDR3 sequence is 18 residues long. Per germline, CDR1 SGHVS and CDR2 FQNEAQ. Written as DNA, the CDR3 is TGTGCCAGCAGCCATGGGGTACGGAGGAGGTTTAGTGCGGAGACCCAGTACTTC. It translates to CASSHGVRRRFSAETQYF.

The chain joins TRBV2 to TRBJ2-5; TRBD1 matches 7 bases. V lost 4 bases, J lost 4 bases, and 3 bases stayed unmatched. CDR1 is SNHLY, CDR2 FYNNEI, per germline. The CDR3 totals 13 residues. CDR3 loop: CASSGQGTETQYF. The DNA of the CDR3 is TGTGCCAGCAGTGGACAGGGAACAGAGACCCAGTACTTC. Full variable domain (outside the CDR3, taken from reference TRBV2 and TRBJ2-5): EPEVTQTPSHQVTQMGQEVILRCVPISNHLYFYWYRQILGQKVEFLVSFYNNEISEKSEIFDDQFSVERPDGSNFTLKIRSTKLEDSAMYFCASSGQGTETQYFGPGTRLLVL.

The chain couples TRBV21-1 to TRBJ2-7; the tabulated D call, TRBD2, remains unverified against the DNA. TRBV21-1 is termed a pseudogene. The CDR3 contains 15 residues. CDR3: CASSKLLAAHYEQYF. DNA for the CDR3: TGTGCCAGCAGCAAACTCCTAGCCGCACACTACGAGCAGTACTTC.

CDR3: CASSSGQGRSPLHF. In DNA, the CDR3 is TGTGCCAGCAGCTCAGGACAGGGAAGGTCACCCCTCCACTTT. The chain combines TRBV5-6 with TRBJ1-6, with 8 bases fitting TRBD1. The CDR3 runs 14 residues. Germline CDR1 SGHDT, CDR2 YYEEEE. J lost 10 bases, V lost 3 bases, and 6 bases had no gene match.

The rearrangement links TRBV2 to TRBJ1-1; maybe TRBD1 (5 bases). The ends were cut back, 6 bases at V and 1 base at J, with 12 bases in the middle. CDR1 is SNHLY and CDR2 is FYNNEI in the germline V gene. This CDR3 has 14 amino acids. CDR3 bases: TGTGCCAGCAGGAGAACCACAGGGAACACTGAAGCTTTCTTT. It translates to CASRRTTGNTEAFF.

The chain combines TRBV6-1 with TRBJ2-3; 10 positions match TRBD1. This CDR3 has 14 amino acids. Germline CDR1 is MNHNS and CDR2 is SASEGT. The V segment lost 2 bases and the J segment 10 bases; nucleotides outside the gene matches: 6. The chain's CDR3 is CASSELGQGWPQYF. The CDR3 DNA reads TGTGCCAGCAGTGAATTGGGACAGGGGTGGCCGCAGTATTTT.

The V gene is TRBV6-5, the J gene TRBJ2-3; 11 positions match TRBD2. V lost 6 bases to trimming and J lost 3 bases; unmatched junction nucleotides: 5. Looked up from germline, CDR1 is MNHEY and CDR2 is SVGAGI. The CDR3 is 15 residues long. In DNA form, the CDR3 reads TGTGCCAGCAGAAAACTAGCGGGAGTTACAGATACGCAGTATTTT. It yields the protein CASRKLAGVTDTQYF.

The chain links TRBV19 to TRBJ2-1, with 10 nucleotides matching TRBD2. The V gene end was trimmed by 5 bases and the J gene end by 0 bases; junction bases not matched to a gene: 7. The CDR3 extends over 17 amino acids. Germline lookup yields CDR1 LNHDA and CDR2 SQIVND (reference sequence). CDR3 amino acids: CASSQTSGDNSYNEQFF. CDR3 DNA sequence: TGTGCCAGTAGTCAAACTAGCGGGGACAACTCCTACAATGAGCAGTTCTTC.

V is TRBV19 and J is TRBJ1-3, with 7 bases aligning to TRBD1. Per the germline V gene, CDR1 is LNHDA and CDR2 is SQIVND (reference sequence). V was clipped by 8 bases and J by 2 bases; unmatched bases: 9. The CDR3 has 15 amino acids. CDR3 sequence (DNA): TGTGCCAGTTCTTTAACAGGGGAGACTGGAAACACCATATATTTT. Translated: CASSLTGETGNTIYF.

A word on this clone: The same CDR3 also results from other DNA sequences found in this sample. This sequence joins TRBV27 and TRBJ2-7; 9 positions agree with TRBD2. The germline gives CDR1 MNHEY, CDR2 SMNVEV (reference sequence). The CDR3 contains 16 residues. V lost 5 bases, J lost 7 bases, and 15 bases stayed unmatched. The CDR3 DNA follows: TGTGCCAGCAGTCTAAACCTTTTAGCGGGAGTAAGAGAGCAGTACTTC. It yields the protein CASSLNLLAGVREQYF.

This clone was seen a few times. J is TRBJ1-1 and V is TRBV4-2; D is uncertain. Trimming removed 2 bases at V and 3 bases at J, with 10 bases between. Looked up from germline, CDR1 is LGHNA and CDR2 is YNFKEQ. The CDR3 has 14 amino acids. The CDR3 coding sequence is TGTGCCAGCAGCCAATTATTCCAGGACACTGAAGCTTTCTTT. Translated: CASSQLFQDTEAFF.

This clone was counted only a few times. The chain recombines TRBV2 with TRBJ2-3; unclear D gene. The CDR3 spans 10 residues. Germline V gives CDR1 SNHLY, CDR2 FYNNEI. V lost 7 bases, J lost 5 bases, and 4 bases lay in between. The CDR3 reads CASMRDTQYF. CDR3 DNA: TGTGCCAGCATGAGAGATACGCAGTATTTT.

The genes are TRBV15 and TRBJ2-7; D is unresolved. With 1 base removed from V and 4 bases from J, the gap between germline ends came to 5 bases. In germline, CDR1 is LNHNV, CDR2 YYDKDF (reference sequence). This CDR3 region has 12 residues. The CDR3 coding sequence is TGTGCCACCAGCAGAGGTACATACGAGCAGTACTTC. Amino acids: CATSRGTYEQYF.

Worth noting for this clone: Other nucleotide sequences in the sample specify the same CDR3. The V and J genes are TRBV6-6 and TRBJ1-1; D gene ambiguous. Trimming left V 6 bases short and J 8 bases short, with 7 bases between. Germline V CDR1 and CDR2: MNHNY, SVGAGI (reference sequence). The length of the CDR3 is 10 residues. In DNA, the CDR3 is TGTGCCAGCAGCAGGCTCGAAGCTTTCTTT. This gives the protein CASSRLEAFF.

The rearrangement links TRBV6-1 to TRBJ2-7, with 11 bases identical to TRBD2. The V and J ends lost 6 bases and 7 bases, in that order; junction bases with no gene match: 11. Looked up from germline, CDR1 is MNHNS and CDR2 is SASEGT. This CDR3 region has 15 residues. The CDR3 loop is CASSGVAGGPREQYF. The CDR3 DNA sequence: TGTGCCAGCAGCGGGGTAGCGGGAGGGCCACGGGAGCAGTACTTC.

This clone was counted a few times. The junction departs from the called germline gene at one end, perhaps through a read error. The gene calls are TRBV6-5 and TRBJ1-3; tentative D call: TRBD1 (6 bases). CDR1 MNHEY and CDR2 SVGAGI come from the germline V gene. The CDR3 has 14 residues. CDR3 amino acids: CASSRQAAGNTIYF. CDR3 coding DNA: TGTGCCAGCAGCCGACAGGCTGCTGGGAACACCATATATTTT.

The chain joins TRBV6-4 to TRBJ2-3; 7 positions match TRBD2. J gave up 4 bases and V 4 bases, and 8 bases lay outside the gene matches. CDR1 MRHNA and CDR2 SNTAGT come from the germline V gene. The CDR3 extends over 15 amino acids. The CDR3 bases are TGTGCCAGCAGTGTGGCAAGCGGGAAGGCAGATACGCAGTATTTT. This translates into CASSVASGKADTQYF.